This entry describes one TCR beta chain. What it binds is not known. The data derive from a study of shared clonotypes between healthy human individuals. The CDR3 totals 11 residues. V lost 0 bases, J lost 5 bases, and 3 bases lay in between. Germline V lookup: CDR1 SGHRS, CDR2 YFSETQ. As originally analysed: Filtering was not the same, since immunoSEQ gave junction-only sequences without quality scores. The table came from immunoSEQ multiplex PCR; TCRdb's copy has only in-frame clones and leaves some out. V and J calls and clone size are those listed in that table; D and trimming were worked out from the DNA. The sample has about 820,000 clones, almost 95% seen once. Naive-designated CD8 cells lacked CD45RO, were positively enriched for CCR7, and omitted terminally differentiated effector memory CD45RA+ cells. Healthy and HIV-negative, the adult donors had no recent acute infections or vaccinations.

Study conclusions and caveats: Donor scarcity curtailed the genetic and exposure-history diversity represented herein. Depth of sequencing was expected to influence donor clonotype sharing.

The J gene is TRBJ2-7, the V gene TRBV5-1; no reliable D call. The receptor was isolated from a man aged 25-45 years in good health. The sample consisted of naive CD8+ T cells sorted from blood. The CDR3 region is CASSLEHEQYF. For the CDR3, the DNA is TGCGCCAGCAGCTTGGAACACGAGCAGTACTTC.